This TCR beta chain was observed in a study of CD8+ T cells in alopecia areata. A word on this clone: Its antigen remains unknown.

Extraction and reverse transcription of RNA yielded cDNA as the sequencing template. Using immunoSEQ multiplex PCR, the repertoire was profiled, and TCRdb retains in-frame clones only, with some absent. The repertoire includes 200,000 or so clones, roughly 60% of them detected once, and under 7% sits in the top ten. The CDR3 totals 16 residues. Germline V lookup: CDR1 MGHRA, CDR2 YSYEKL. J was trimmed by 7 bases and V by 4 bases; bases with no gene match: 11. Stated treatment: oral pan-JAK inhibitor, 5-10 mg twice daily. General study points: Especially in alopecia totalis/universalis, lesional scalp showed greater clonality than normal scalp did.

This sequence joins TRBV4-1 and TRBJ2-7; TRBD1 agrees at 12 bases. This receptor was identified in a human donor with alopecia areata. Source: CD4+ T cells sorted from blood, taken at week 24, from a patient treated with tofacitinib. In nucleotides, the CDR3 is TGCGCCAGCAGCCGGACCTGGGACAGGGGGCAAGGGGAGCAGTACTTC. Encoded protein: CASSRTWDRGQGEQYF.